Below are 28 T cell receptor beta chains sequenced from a single sample in a study of T cell clones after liver transplantation. Here immunoSEQ multiplex PCR was the method, and the copy in TCRdb shows in-frame clones only, minus some. The table records more than 7,000 clones, around 73% of them present only once. The input for sequencing was CD8+ T cells from blood, taken at the 22-month timepoint. These receptors were collected from a human patient who received a liver transplant. Some T cells may originate from the graft donor.

The chain recombines TRBV9 with TRBJ1-5; D remains ambiguous. Between the trimmed V and J ends, which lost 0 bases and 4 bases, there was a span of 14 bases. Looked up from germline, CDR1 is SGDLS and CDR2 is YYNGEE. This CDR3 contains 16 residues. The CDR3 here is CASSVGAGLLNQPQHF. CDR3 in DNA: TGTGCCAGCAGCGTAGGGGCGGGATTGTTGAATCAGCCCCAGCATTTT.

This chain joins TRBV2 and TRBJ2-7, with 11 bases that match TRBD2. The CDR3 length is 16 residues. V was clipped by 3 bases and J by 4 bases; unmatched bases: 8. CDR1 SNHLY and CDR2 FYNNEI come from the germline V gene. CDR3 residues: CASSESGLAGGYEQYF. The CDR3 region has the DNA TGTGCCAGCAGTGAGAGTGGTCTAGCGGGGGGATACGAGCAGTACTTC.

V gene TRBV27 combines with J gene TRBJ2-3; TRBD2 is a possible D gene (6 bases). The CDR3 runs to 14 residues. V lost 5 bases to trimming and J lost 7 bases, with 16 bases between them. Germline V gives CDR1 MNHEY, CDR2 SMNVEV (reference sequence). CDR3 DNA sequence: TGTGCCAGCAGTACCCCCCGGAGGGCCTATACGCAGTATTTT. This gives the protein CASSTPRRAYTQYF.

The chain is built from TRBV6-1 and TRBJ2-7, with D possibly TRBD1 on 5 matching bases. Per the germline V gene, CDR1 is MNHNS and CDR2 is SASEGT. This CDR3 contains 15 residues. With 2 bases removed from V and 3 bases from J, the gap between germline ends came to 14 bases. CDR3: CASSERPGFGYEQYF. CDR3 in DNA: TGTGCCAGCAGTGAACGCCCAGGGTTCGGCTACGAGCAGTACTTC.

This clone has only a few counts. V gene TRBV28 combines with J gene TRBJ2-1; D uncertain. The CDR3 contains 12 residues. Germline V lookup: CDR1 MDHEN, CDR2 SYDVKM. Trimming cost V 3 bases and J 8 bases, with 8 bases left between them. This chain's CDR3 is CASSFSSYEQFF. CDR3 in DNA: TGTGCCAGCAGTTTTTCTAGTTATGAGCAGTTCTTC.

This rearrangement joins TRBV28 to TRBJ1-6; no reliable D call. Germline V CDR1 and CDR2: MDHEN, SYDVKM. V lost 5 bases to trimming and J lost 10 bases, with 15 bases between them. The CDR3 covers 14 residues. CDR3 residues: CASSTGIRPSPLHF. Written as DNA, the CDR3 is TGTGCCAGCAGTACCGGGATTCGACCATCACCCCTCCACTTT.

This chain joins TRBV4-1 and TRBJ1-2; possibly TRBD1 for D (5 bases). The CDR3 runs 14 residues. Per the germline V gene, CDR1 is MGHRA and CDR2 is YSYEKL. Trimming left V 0 bases short and J 3 bases short, with 8 bases between. The CDR3 loop is CASSQDQGYYGYTF. CDR3 DNA sequence: TGCGCCAGCAGCCAAGATCAGGGTTACTATGGCTACACCTTC.

V usage is TRBV5-6 and J usage is TRBJ2-2, with no clear D. This CDR3 is 13 amino acids long. CDR1 and CDR2 (germline): SGHDT, YYEEEE. V lost 0 bases, J lost 2 bases, and 2 bases lay in between. CDR3 amino acids: CASSLVNTGELFF. CDR3 DNA: TGTGCCAGCAGCTTGGTTAACACCGGGGAGCTGTTTTTT.

The V gene is TRBV5-4, the J gene TRBJ2-5; D gene unclear. V was pared by 3 bases and J by 5 bases, with 8 bases between. The CDR3 spans 12 residues. Germline V gene sequence: CDR1 SGHNT, CDR2 YYREEE (reference sequence). The CDR3 loop is CASSSPTETQYF. The CDR3 bases are TGTGCCAGCAGCTCTCCCACTGAGACCCAGTACTTC.

The chain uses TRBV7-9 and TRBJ2-6, with 7 bases lining up with TRBD1. Germline V gives CDR1 SEHNR, CDR2 FQNEAQ (reference sequence). V gave up 5 bases and J gave up 1 base; unmatched junction bases: 11. The CDR3 sequence is 18 residues long. The CDR3 sequence is CASSARQGSVSGANVLTF. The CDR3 region has the DNA TGTGCCAGCAGCGCCCGACAGGGATCCGTATCTGGGGCCAACGTCCTGACTTTC.

DNA of the CDR3: TGTGCCTGGAGTGTACGTCAAGGGGGCCTTCAGCCCCAGCATTTT. Translating it yields CAWSVRQGGLQPQHF. The chain combines TRBV30 with TRBJ1-5, with TRBD1 matching 7 bases. The length of the CDR3 is 15 residues. Unmatched junction bases numbered 8, after V lost 0 bases and J lost 6 bases. The germline V gene has CDR1 GTSNPN and CDR2 SVGIG (reference sequence).

This clone has just one count. This chain uses TRBV28 with TRBJ1-2; D is possibly TRBD1 (6 bases). V was shortened by 7 bases and J by 2 bases, with 17 bases between the two germline ends. The CDR3 extends over 15 amino acids. The germline V gene has CDR1 MDHEN and CDR2 SYDVKM. CDR3 in amino acids: CASKLQGYANYGYTF. In DNA form, the CDR3 reads TGTGCCAGCAAACTACAGGGCTACGCGAACTATGGCTACACCTTC.

The V call is TRBV7-9, the J call TRBJ2-3; D is unclear. V lost 1 base and J lost 2, with 10 bases in between. Germline V gene data show CDR1 as SEHNR and CDR2 as FQNEAQ (reference sequence). The CDR3 extends over 15 amino acids. The CDR3 protein is CASSLEPVFTDTQYF. The DNA for the CDR3 is TGTGCCAGCAGCTTAGAGCCGGTTTTCACAGATACGCAGTATTTT.

The CDR3 nucleotides read TGTGCCAGCAGCGTAAACCCCCCTTGGGCGGACACTGAAGCTTTCTTT. Amino acids: CASSVNPPWADTEAFF. J is TRBJ1-1 and V is TRBV9; D gene ambiguous. This CDR3 comprises 16 residues. The germline CDR1 and CDR2 sequences are SGDLS and YYNGEE. V was cut by 1 base and J by 3 bases, with 16 bases left in between.

V usage is TRBV5-6 and J usage is TRBJ1-2; perhaps TRBD1 as D (5 bases). This CDR3 is 15 amino acids long. The V end lost 7 bases, the J end lost 5 bases, and 21 bases lay between the germline ends. Germline V gene lookup returns CDR1 SGHDT and CDR2 YYEEEE. The CDR3 sequence is CASSLGVGAFYGYTF. CDR3 nucleotides: TGTGCCAGCTCCTTGGGGGTTGGGGCCTTTTATGGCTACACCTTC.

The chain employs TRBV10-3 and TRBJ2-6, with D tentatively TRBD1 (6 bases). Between the trimmed V and J ends, which lost 3 bases and 0 bases, there was a span of 12 bases. This CDR3 is built from 17 residues. Looked up from germline, CDR1 is ENHRY and CDR2 is SYGVKD. CDR3 amino acids: CAISDYTRGSGANVLTF. The CDR3 DNA sequence: TGTGCCATCAGTGATTATACCAGGGGCTCTGGGGCCAACGTCCTGACTTTC.

This clone has just one count. The rearrangement links TRBV9 to TRBJ1-1; 10 nucleotides match TRBD1. Germline assignment: CDR1 SGDLS and CDR2 YYNGEE. This CDR3 is built from 18 residues. The J segment lost 5 bases and the V segment lost 3 bases, leaving 16 bases of the junction unmatched. Written as DNA, the CDR3 is TGTGCCAGCAGCGCACCTACCCGAAAAGGGACAGGGGTAACTGAAGCTTTCTTT. It translates to CASSAPTRKGTGVTEAFF.

The chain has TRBV9 and TRBJ2-4, with no clear D. Trimming removed 4 bases at V and 6 bases at J, with 23 bases between. This CDR3 has 17 residues. CDR1 is SGDLS and CDR2 is YYNGEE in the germline V gene. CDR3 amino acids: CASSPSSPPVNRNIQYF. The CDR3 coding sequence is TGTGCCAGCAGCCCTTCGTCCCCCCCGGTGAATCGAAACATTCAGTACTTC.

V and J are TRBV4-1 and TRBJ2-7, with 11 bases that match TRBD2. The CDR3 has 15 residues. Trimming took 0 bases from V and 4 from J; bases not matched to a gene: 2. CDR1 is MGHRA, CDR2 YSYEKL, per germline. In DNA form, the CDR3 reads TGCGCCAGCAGCCAAGATACTAGCGGGGGTTACGAGCAGTACTTC. This gives the protein CASSQDTSGGYEQYF.

The V gene is TRBV7-9, the J gene TRBJ1-3; D perhaps matches TRBD1 (5 bases). V was shortened by 5 bases and J by 2 bases, with 13 bases between the two germline ends. The CDR3 has 15 amino acids. The germline CDR1 and CDR2 sequences are SEHNR and FQNEAQ (reference sequence). The CDR3 sequence is CASSQSRGAGNTIYF. CDR3 in DNA: TGTGCCAGCAGCCAGTCGCGGGGCGCTGGAAACACCATATATTTT.

The V call is TRBV18, the J call TRBJ1-5; D may be TRBD1 (6 bases). The CDR3 sequence is 16 residues long. Germline lookup yields CDR1 KGHSH and CDR2 LQKENI. Trimming took 4 bases from V and 5 from J, leaving 18 bases between them. CDR3 residues: CASSHWSGGDHQPQHF. For the CDR3, the DNA is TGTGCCAGCTCACATTGGTCGGGGGGCGATCATCAGCCCCAGCATTTT.

V gene TRBV7-9 combines with J gene TRBJ1-2; weak D call: TRBD1 (5 bases). The CDR3 runs to 13 residues. V was trimmed by 2 bases and J by 4 bases, leaving 8 bases between them. Germline CDR1 and CDR2: SEHNR and FQNEAQ (reference sequence). The CDR3: CASSLQGTYGYTF. The CDR3 nucleotides read TGTGCCAGCAGCTTACAGGGAACCTATGGCTACACCTTC.

This sequence joins TRBV28 and TRBJ1-4; D gene uncertain. Looked up from germline, CDR1 is MDHEN and CDR2 is SYDVKM. CDR3 length equals 15 residues. The V end lost 7 bases, the J end lost 0 bases, and 12 bases lay between the germline ends. The CDR3 DNA reads TGTGCCAGCACTCTAGGAGATACAACTAATGAAAAACTGTTTTTT. This gives the protein CASTLGDTTNEKLFF.

The chain combines TRBV21-1 with TRBJ2-1; the table's D call of TRBD2 was not tested on the DNA. TRBV21-1 is termed a pseudogene. The CDR3 has 17 residues. The CDR3 here is CASRHQLATHSDNEQFF. The CDR3 nucleotides read TGTGCCAGCAGACACCAATTAGCTACACATTCCGACAATGAGCAGTTCTTC.

This clone was seen more than once but under ten times. This chain connects TRBV11-3 to TRBJ2-7; D gene uncertain. CDR3 size: 14 residues. Trimming took 3 bases from V and 3 from J, leaving 12 bases between them. The germline V gene encodes CDR1 SGHNT and CDR2 YENEEA. The CDR3 sequence is CASSFLASGYEQYF. CDR3 sequence (DNA): TGTGCCAGCAGCTTTCTCGCGTCTGGCTACGAGCAGTACTTC.

In this sample, this clone turned up once. The V gene is TRBV10-2, the J gene TRBJ1-1; possibly TRBD1 for D (5 bases). Germline lookup yields CDR1 WSHSY and CDR2 SAAADI. This CDR3 has 13 amino acids. The V gene lost 11 bases and the J gene lost 0 bases, with 13 bases spanning the gap. CDR3 coding DNA: TGCGCCGCTCAGCAAGGGGTGAACACTGAAGCTTTCTTT. This translates into CAAQQGVNTEAFF.

This clone is a singleton in its sample. This sequence joins TRBV6-6 and TRBJ2-1; no clear D gene. There are 16 residues in the CDR3. Trimming stripped 2 bases from V and 0 bases from J, with 11 bases between. The germline V gene has CDR1 MNHNY and CDR2 SVGAGI (reference sequence). The CDR3 is CASSYLSPSSYNEQFF. Here the CDR3 DNA reads TGTGCCAGCAGTTACCTAAGCCCGAGCTCCTACAATGAGCAGTTCTTC.

The rearrangement joins TRBV7-2 to TRBJ1-1, with 10 bases lining up with TRBD1. The J segment lost 3 bases and the V segment lost 6 bases, leaving 4 bases of the junction unmatched. The length of the CDR3 is 14 residues. The germline V gene encodes CDR1 SGHTA and CDR2 FQGNSA. This chain's CDR3 is CASSLDRGDTEAFF. CDR3 coding DNA: TGTGCCAGCAGTTTGGACAGGGGGGACACTGAAGCTTTCTTT. Looking up the rest from reference TRBV7-2 and TRBJ1-1 gives the full variable domain: GAGVSQSPSNKVTEKGKDVELRCDPISGHTALYWYRQSLGQGLEFLIYFQGNSAPDKSGLPSDRFSAERTGGSVSTLTIQRTQQEDSAVYLCASSLDRGDTEAFFGQGTRLTVV.